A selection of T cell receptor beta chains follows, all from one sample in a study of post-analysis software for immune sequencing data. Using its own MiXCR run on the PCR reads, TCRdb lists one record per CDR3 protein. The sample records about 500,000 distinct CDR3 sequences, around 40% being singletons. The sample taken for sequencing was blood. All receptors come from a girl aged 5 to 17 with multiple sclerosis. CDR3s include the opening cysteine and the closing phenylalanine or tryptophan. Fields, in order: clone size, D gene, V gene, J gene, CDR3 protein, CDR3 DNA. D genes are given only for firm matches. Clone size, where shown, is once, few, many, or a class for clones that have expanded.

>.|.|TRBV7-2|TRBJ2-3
CASSLAQGGRTDTQYF
TGTGCCAGCAGCTTAGCGCAGGGGGGCCGCACAGATACGCAGTATTTT
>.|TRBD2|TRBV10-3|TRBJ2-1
CAIRLAGGDEQFF
TGTGCCATCAGGCTAGCGGGAGGCGATGAGCAGTTCTTC
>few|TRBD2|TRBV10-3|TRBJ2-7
CAISLAGEDEQYF
TGTGCCATCAGCCTAGCGGGAGAAGACGAGCAGTACTTC
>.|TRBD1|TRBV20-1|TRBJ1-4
CSARGDRGSTNEKLFF
TGCAGTGCTAGAGGGGACAGGGGGTCAACTAATGAAAAACTGTTTTTT
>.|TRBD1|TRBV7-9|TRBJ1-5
CASSIMGLGQGEPQHF
TGTGCCAGCAGCATCATGGGGCTGGGACAGGGGGAGCCCCAGCATTTT
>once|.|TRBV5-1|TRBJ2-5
CASSFQGSGETQYF
TGCGCCAGCAGCTTCCAGGGGAGCGGAGAGACCCAGTACTTC
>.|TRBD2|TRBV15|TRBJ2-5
CATSRGTSGALGETQYF
TGTGCCACCAGCAGAGGGACTAGCGGGGCCCTCGGGGAGACCCAGTACTTC
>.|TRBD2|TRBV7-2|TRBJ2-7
CASGLAGQLSYEQYF
TGTGCCAGCGGGCTAGCGGGCCAACTCTCCTACGAGCAGTACTTC
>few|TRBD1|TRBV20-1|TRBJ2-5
CSARVWDRVEETQYF
TGCAGTGCTAGAGTCTGGGACAGGGTGGAAGAGACCCAGTACTTC
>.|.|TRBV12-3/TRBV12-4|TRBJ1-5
CASSYGGVSNQPQHF
TGTGCCAGCAGTTATGGGGGGGTCAGCAATCAGCCCCAGCATTTT
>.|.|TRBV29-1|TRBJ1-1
CSAGWGRMNTEAFF
TGCAGCGCTGGATGGGGGCGCATGAACACTGAAGCTTTCTTT
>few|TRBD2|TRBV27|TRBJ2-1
CASSLEREGLNEQFF
TGTGCCAGCAGTTTAGAGCGGGAGGGCTTAAATGAGCAGTTCTTC
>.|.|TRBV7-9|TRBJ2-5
CASSFSSQQETQYF
TGTGCCAGCAGCTTCTCATCGCAGCAAGAGACCCAGTACTTC
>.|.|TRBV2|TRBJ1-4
CASSDVNGNEKLFF
TGTGCCAGCAGTGACGTGAACGGGAATGAAAAACTGTTTTTT
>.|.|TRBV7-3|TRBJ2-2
CASRESRQGGTGELFF
TGTGCCAGCAGAGAATCCCGACAGGGAGGAACCGGGGAGCTGTTTTTT
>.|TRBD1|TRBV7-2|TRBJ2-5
CASSSQTGGGLEETQYF
TGTGCCAGCAGCTCCCAAACAGGGGGAGGTTTGGAGGAGACCCAGTACTTC
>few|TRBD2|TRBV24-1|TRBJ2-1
CAASSPGRAWNEQFF
TGTGCCGCCAGTAGCCCCGGGAGGGCCTGGAATGAGCAGTTCTTC
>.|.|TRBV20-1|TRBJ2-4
CSARVGPTRAKNIQYF
TGCAGTGCTAGAGTCGGACCTACCAGAGCCAAAAACATTCAGTACTTC
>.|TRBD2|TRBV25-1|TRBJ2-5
CASSGRPGGVQETQYF
TGTGCCAGCAGTGGCCGACCGGGGGGGGTCCAAGAGACCCAGTACTTC
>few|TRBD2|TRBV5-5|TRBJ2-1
CASSWRLAGVTNEQFF
TGTGCCAGCAGCTGGAGACTAGCGGGAGTAACCAATGAGCAGTTCTTC
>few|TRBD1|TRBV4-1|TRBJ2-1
CASSQAPGGNEQFF
TGCGCCAGCAGCCAAGCGCCAGGGGGCAATGAGCAGTTCTTC
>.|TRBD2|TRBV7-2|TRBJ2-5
CASSLTREEETQYF
TGTGCCAGCAGCCTTACCCGGGAGGAAGAGACCCAGTACTTC
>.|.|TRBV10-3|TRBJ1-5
CAISEYRDPNQPQHF
TGTGCCATCAGTGAATATAGGGATCCCAATCAGCCCCAGCATTTT
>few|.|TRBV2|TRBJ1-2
CASSENPGAGYGYTF
TGTGCCAGCAGTGAAAACCCGGGGGCTGGCTATGGCTACACCTTC
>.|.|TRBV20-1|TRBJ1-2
CSARRAGTHGYTF
TGCAGTGCTAGAAGGGCAGGGACTCATGGCTACACCTTC
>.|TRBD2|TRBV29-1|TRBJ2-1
CSVAPLAGDLNEQFF
TGCAGCGTTGCGCCACTAGCGGGAGACCTCAATGAGCAGTTCTTC
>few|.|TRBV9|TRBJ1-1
CASSPGGRTEAFF
TGTGCCAGCAGCCCCGGGGGGAGGACTGAAGCTTTCTTT
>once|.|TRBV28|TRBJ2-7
CVSSSVNRVEQYF
TGTGTCAGCAGTTCCGTAAACAGGGTCGAGCAGTACTTC
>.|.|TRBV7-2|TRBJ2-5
CASSLVGGVGETQYF
TGTGCCAGCAGCTTAGTGGGGGGCGTAGGAGAGACCCAGTACTTC
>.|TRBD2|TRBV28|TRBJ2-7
CASSRSGGRMYF
TGTGCCAGCAGTCGATCGGGGGGTCGAATGTACTTC
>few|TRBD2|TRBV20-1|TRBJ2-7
CSGTSGNFYEQYF
TGCAGTGGGACTAGCGGGAATTTCTACGAGCAGTACTTC
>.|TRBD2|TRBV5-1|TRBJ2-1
CASRPLAGDVYNEQFF
TGCGCCAGCAGACCCCTAGCGGGAGATGTTTACAATGAGCAGTTCTTC
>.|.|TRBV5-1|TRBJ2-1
CASPPVRREFIYDEQFF
TGCGCCAGCCCCCCGGTTCGACGGGAGTTTATCTACGATGAGCAGTTCTTC
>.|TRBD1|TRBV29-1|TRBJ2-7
CSGMLSGGLTYEQYF
TGCAGCGGTATGCTGTCAGGGGGCCTAACCTACGAGCAGTACTTC
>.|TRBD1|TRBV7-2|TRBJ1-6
CASSLKPGTGVNSPLHF
TGTGCCAGCAGCTTAAAGCCCGGGACAGGTGTTAATTCACCCCTCCACTTT
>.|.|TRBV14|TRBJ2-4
CASSPITGTLAKSIQYF
TGTGCCAGCAGCCCTATTACAGGGACTCTAGCCAAAAGCATTCAGTACTTC
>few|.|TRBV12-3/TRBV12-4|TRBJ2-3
CASSSRVVEADTQYF
TGTGCCAGCAGTAGCAGGGTTGTCGAGGCAGATACGCAGTATTTT
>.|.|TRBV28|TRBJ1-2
CASRPRSSTNYGYTF
TGTGCCAGCCGACCAAGGAGTTCAACTAACTATGGCTACACCTTC
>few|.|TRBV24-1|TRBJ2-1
CAAEGFPYNEQFF
TGTGCCGCCGAAGGGTTCCCCTACAATGAGCAGTTCTTC
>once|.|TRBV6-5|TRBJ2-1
CASSIETPNYNEQFF
TGTGCCAGCAGTATTGAGACTCCAAACTACAATGAGCAGTTCTTC
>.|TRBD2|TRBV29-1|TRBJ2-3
CSAAGLGKTDTQYF
TGCAGCGCCGCGGGACTAGGCAAGACAGATACGCAGTATTTT
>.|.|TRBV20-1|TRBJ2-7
CSASAQTRTYEQYF
TGCAGTGCTAGTGCACAAACAAGGACCTACGAGCAGTACTTC
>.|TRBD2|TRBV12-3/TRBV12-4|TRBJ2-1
CASSFYGRHNEQFF
TGTGCCAGCAGTTTTTACGGGAGGCACAATGAGCAGTTCTTC
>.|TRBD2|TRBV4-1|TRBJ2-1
CASSQDREAPTFYNEQFF
TGCGCCAGCAGCCAAGATCGGGAGGCCCCGACCTTTTACAATGAGCAGTTCTTC
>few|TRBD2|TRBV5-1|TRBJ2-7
CASSSSGSSLGEQYF
TGCGCCAGCAGCTCTAGCGGGAGCTCCCTTGGAGAGCAGTACTTC